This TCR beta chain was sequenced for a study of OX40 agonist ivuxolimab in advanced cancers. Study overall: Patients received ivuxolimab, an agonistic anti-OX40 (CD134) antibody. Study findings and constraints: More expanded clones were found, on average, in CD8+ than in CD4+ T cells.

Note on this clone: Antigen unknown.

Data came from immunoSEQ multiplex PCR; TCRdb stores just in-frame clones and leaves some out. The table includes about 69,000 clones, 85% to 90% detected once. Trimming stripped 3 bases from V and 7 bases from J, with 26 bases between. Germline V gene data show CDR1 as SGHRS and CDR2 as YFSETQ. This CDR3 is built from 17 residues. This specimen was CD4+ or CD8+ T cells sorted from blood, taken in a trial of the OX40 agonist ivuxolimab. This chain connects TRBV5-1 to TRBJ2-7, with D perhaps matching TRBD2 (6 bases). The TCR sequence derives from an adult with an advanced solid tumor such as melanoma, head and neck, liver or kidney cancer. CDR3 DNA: TGCGCCAGCAGCTCACAAGGACTGGGCCTTCCGGGGAGGGAGCAGTACTTC. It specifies CASSSQGLGLPGREQYF.